The rows below give T cell receptor beta chains drawn from one sample of a study of OX40 agonist ivuxolimab in advanced cancers. TCRdb's copy holds only in-frame clones and misses some; the assay was immunoSEQ multiplex PCR. The table lists roughly 130,000 clones, around 93% of them singletons. Sequencing was performed on CD4+ or CD8+ T cells sorted from blood, taken in a trial of the OX40 agonist ivuxolimab. These receptors all stem from an adult with an advanced solid tumor such as melanoma, head and neck, liver or kidney cancer. CDR3s include the opening cysteine and the closing phenylalanine or tryptophan. D genes are given only for firm matches. Size is stated for part of the rows, as once, few or many counts, or as a class when the clone is expanded.

D gene: -; V gene: TRBV11-2; J gene: TRBJ1-1; clone size: once; CDR3 protein: CASSSHLNTEAFF; CDR3 DNA: TGTGCCAGCAGCTCCCACCTGAACACTGAAGCTTTCTTT
D gene: -; V gene: TRBV4-2; J gene: TRBJ1-4; clone size: -; CDR3 protein: CASSHSAGEKLFF; CDR3 DNA: TGTGCCAGCAGCCACTCAGCGGGAGAAAAACTGTTTTTT
D gene: TRBD1; V gene: TRBV5-4; J gene: TRBJ2-1; clone size: -; CDR3 protein: CASRQGDEQFF; CDR3 DNA: TGTGCCAGCCGACAGGGAGATGAGCAGTTCTTC
D gene: -; V gene: TRBV11-3; J gene: TRBJ2-3; clone size: -; CDR3 protein: CASSLDFEGSDTQYF; CDR3 DNA: TGTGCCAGCAGCTTAGATTTTGAGGGATCAGATACGCAGTATTTT
D gene: -; V gene: TRBV7-8; J gene: TRBJ2-7; clone size: -; CDR3 protein: CASSLAGWNPYEQYF; CDR3 DNA: TGTGCCAGCAGCTTAGCAGGGTGGAATCCGTACGAGCAGTACTTC
D gene: -; V gene: TRBV5-6; J gene: TRBJ2-5; clone size: -; CDR3 protein: CASSSSWETQYF; CDR3 DNA: TGTGCCAGCAGCTCCTCTTGGGAGACCCAGTACTTC
D gene: -; V gene: TRBV10-3; J gene: TRBJ2-7; clone size: -; CDR3 protein: CAIRRDITYEQYF; CDR3 DNA: TGTGCCATCAGGAGGGACATTACCTACGAGCAGTACTTC
D gene: -; V gene: TRBV27; J gene: TRBJ1-3; clone size: -; CDR3 protein: CASSPKWHKSSGNTIYF; CDR3 DNA: TGTGCCAGCAGCCCTAAGTGGCACAAGAGCTCTGGAAACACCATATATTTT
D gene: TRBD2; V gene: TRBV2; J gene: TRBJ2-7; clone size: -; CDR3 protein: CASSQTSWEQYF; CDR3 DNA: TGTGCCAGCAGCCAGACTAGCTGGGAGCAGTACTTC
D gene: TRBD2; V gene: TRBV2; J gene: TRBJ2-2; clone size: -; CDR3 protein: CASSDLGGAYTGELFF; CDR3 DNA: TGTGCCAGCAGTGATCTCGGGGGGGCTTACACCGGGGAGCTGTTTTTT
D gene: TRBD2; V gene: TRBV7-6; J gene: TRBJ2-1; clone size: -; CDR3 protein: CASSSVRAGADEQFF; CDR3 DNA: TGTGCCAGCAGCTCGGTCCGAGCGGGGGCCGATGAGCAGTTCTTC
D gene: -; V gene: TRBV19; J gene: TRBJ2-1; clone size: once; CDR3 protein: CASRQSSYNEQFF; CDR3 DNA: TGTGCCTCGAGGCAGAGCTCCTACAATGAGCAGTTCTTC
D gene: TRBD2; V gene: TRBV4-2; J gene: TRBJ2-5; clone size: -; CDR3 protein: CASSPRSSPGAGEGETQYF; CDR3 DNA: TGTGCCAGCAGCCCCCGATCCTCCCCGGGAGCGGGGGAGGGAGAGACCCAGTACTTC
D gene: TRBD2; V gene: TRBV5-1; J gene: TRBJ2-2; clone size: -; CDR3 protein: CASSPRGLAGVNGELFF; CDR3 DNA: TGCGCCAGCAGCCCCCGAGGACTAGCGGGAGTGAACGGGGAGCTGTTTTTT
D gene: -; V gene: TRBV18; J gene: TRBJ2-4; clone size: -; CDR3 protein: CASSPYPNTLKNIQYF; CDR3 DNA: TGTGCCAGCTCACCATACCCGAATACCCTGAAAAACATTCAGTACTTC
D gene: -; V gene: TRBV7-9; J gene: TRBJ1-6; clone size: -; CDR3 protein: CGTAEDGYNSPLHF; CDR3 DNA: TGTGGCACGGCTGAAGACGGCTATAATTCACCCCTCCACTTT
D gene: -; V gene: TRBV2; J gene: TRBJ2-1; clone size: -; CDR3 protein: CASSESQVGYNEQFF; CDR3 DNA: TGTGCCAGCAGTGAAAGCCAGGTCGGCTACAATGAGCAGTTCTTC
D gene: TRBD2; V gene: TRBV7-9; J gene: TRBJ2-3; clone size: -; CDR3 protein: CASSRRDYIGTDTQYF; CDR3 DNA: TGTGCCAGCAGCCGCCGGGACTACATAGGAACAGATACGCAGTATTTT
D gene: TRBD1; V gene: TRBV7-2; J gene: TRBJ1-1; clone size: -; CDR3 protein: CASSLVGTGSEAFF; CDR3 DNA: TGTGCCAGCAGCTTAGTAGGGACAGGCTCTGAAGCTTTCTTT
D gene: TRBD2; V gene: TRBV5-1; J gene: TRBJ2-1; clone size: -; CDR3 protein: CASSLGGAGISSGEQFF; CDR3 DNA: TGCGCCAGCAGCTTGGGAGGAGCGGGGATCTCTTCGGGAGAGCAGTTCTTC
D gene: -; V gene: TRBV6-1; J gene: TRBJ2-3; clone size: -; CDR3 protein: CASSGSRGGTDTQYF; CDR3 DNA: TGTGCCAGCAGCGGGTCCCGAGGGGGCACAGATACGCAGTATTTT
D gene: -; V gene: TRBV7-2; J gene: TRBJ2-1; clone size: once; CDR3 protein: CASSLGRDYNEQFF; CDR3 DNA: TGTGCCAGCAGCTTAGGAAGGGATTACAATGAGCAGTTCTTC
D gene: TRBD1; V gene: TRBV19; J gene: TRBJ2-3; clone size: once; CDR3 protein: CASKEFWTGGSTDTQYF; CDR3 DNA: TGTGCCAGTAAGGAGTTCTGGACAGGGGGGAGCACAGATACGCAGTATTTT
D gene: -; V gene: TRBV2; J gene: TRBJ2-2; clone size: -; CDR3 protein: CASRVRQNTGELFF; CDR3 DNA: TGTGCCAGCAGGGTCCGACAGAACACCGGGGAGCTGTTTTTT
D gene: -; V gene: TRBV5-6; J gene: TRBJ2-3; clone size: -; CDR3 protein: CASSWGRSTDTQYF; CDR3 DNA: TGTGCCAGCAGCTGGGGACGGAGCACAGATACGCAGTATTTT
D gene: -; V gene: TRBV2; J gene: TRBJ2-3; clone size: -; CDR3 protein: CASMRTTDTQYF; CDR3 DNA: TGTGCCAGCATGAGGACCACAGATACGCAGTATTTT
D gene: -; V gene: TRBV28; J gene: TRBJ1-4; clone size: -; CDR3 protein: CASSFFGGGTNEKLFF; CDR3 DNA: TGTGCCAGCAGTTTTTTTGGGGGAGGCACTAATGAAAAACTGTTTTTT
D gene: -; V gene: TRBV7-9; J gene: TRBJ1-3; clone size: -; CDR3 protein: CASSLGGSPSGNTIYF; CDR3 DNA: TGTGCCAGCAGCTTAGGTGGGTCTCCGTCTGGAAACACCATATATTTT
D gene: TRBD2; V gene: TRBV18; J gene: TRBJ2-1; clone size: -; CDR3 protein: CASSLRLAGADEQFF; CDR3 DNA: TGTGCCAGCTCATTAAGACTAGCGGGAGCTGATGAGCAGTTCTTC
D gene: -; V gene: TRBV6-5; J gene: TRBJ1-2; clone size: -; CDR3 protein: CASSYRGKGYGYTF; CDR3 DNA: TGTGCCAGCAGTTACCGGGGAAAGGGCTATGGCTACACCTTC
D gene: -; V gene: TRBV2; J gene: TRBJ1-5; clone size: few; CDR3 protein: CASSGGSNQPQHF; CDR3 DNA: TGTGCCAGCAGCGGGGGCTCCAATCAGCCCCAGCATTTT
D gene: -; V gene: TRBV6-6; J gene: TRBJ1-2; clone size: once; CDR3 protein: CASSETGLYGYTF; CDR3 DNA: TGTGCCAGCAGTGAGACAGGCCTCTATGGCTACACCTTC
D gene: -; V gene: TRBV18; J gene: TRBJ2-5; clone size: once; CDR3 protein: CASSPSRTWQETQYF; CDR3 DNA: TGTGCCAGCTCACCTTCCCGGACCTGGCAAGAGACCCAGTACTTC
D gene: -; V gene: TRBV7-2; J gene: TRBJ1-3; clone size: -; CDR3 protein: CASSLGTVSGNTIYF; CDR3 DNA: TGTGCCAGCAGCTTAGGGACAGTCTCTGGAAACACCATATATTTT
D gene: -; V gene: TRBV7-9; J gene: TRBJ1-2; clone size: -; CDR3 protein: CASSLDVPGGYGYTF; CDR3 DNA: TGTGCCAGCAGCTTAGATGTTCCAGGAGGCTATGGCTACACCTTC
D gene: -; V gene: TRBV2; J gene: TRBJ1-5; clone size: -; CDR3 protein: CASSLGPNQPQHF; CDR3 DNA: TGTGCCAGCAGTCTCGGACCCAATCAGCCCCAGCATTTT
D gene: TRBD2; V gene: TRBV7-9; J gene: TRBJ2-3; clone size: -; CDR3 protein: CASSPGLLTTDTQYF; CDR3 DNA: TGTGCCAGCAGCCCGGGACTACTTACCACAGATACGCAGTATTTT
D gene: TRBD2; V gene: TRBV2; J gene: TRBJ2-7; clone size: -; CDR3 protein: CASSPERGYSYEQYF; CDR3 DNA: TGTGCCAGCAGTCCCGAGCGGGGATACTCCTACGAGCAGTACTTC
D gene: -; V gene: TRBV6-1; J gene: TRBJ1-5; clone size: -; CDR3 protein: CASKGPNNQPQHF; CDR3 DNA: TGTGCCAGCAAGGGGCCGAACAATCAGCCCCAGCATTTT
D gene: -; V gene: TRBV18; J gene: TRBJ2-7; clone size: -; CDR3 protein: CASSLGGGSYEQYF; CDR3 DNA: TGTGCCAGCTCACTTGGTGGGGGCTCCTACGAGCAGTACTTC